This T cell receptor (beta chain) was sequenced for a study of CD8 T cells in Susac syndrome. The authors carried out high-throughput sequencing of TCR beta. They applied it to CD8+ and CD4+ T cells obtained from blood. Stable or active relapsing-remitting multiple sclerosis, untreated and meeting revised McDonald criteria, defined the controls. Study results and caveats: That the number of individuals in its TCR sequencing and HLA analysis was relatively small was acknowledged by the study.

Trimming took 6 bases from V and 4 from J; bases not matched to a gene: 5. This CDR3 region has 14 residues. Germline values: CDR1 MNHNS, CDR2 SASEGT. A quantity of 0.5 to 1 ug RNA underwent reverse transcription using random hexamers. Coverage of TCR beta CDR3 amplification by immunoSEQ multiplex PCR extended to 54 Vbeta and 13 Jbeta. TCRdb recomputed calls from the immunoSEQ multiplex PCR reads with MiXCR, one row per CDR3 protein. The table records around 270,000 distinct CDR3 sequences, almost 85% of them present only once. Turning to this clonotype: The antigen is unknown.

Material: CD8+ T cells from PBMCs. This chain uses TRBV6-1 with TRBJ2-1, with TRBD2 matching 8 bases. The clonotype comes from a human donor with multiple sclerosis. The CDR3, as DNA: TGTGCCAGCAGCGTAGCGGGGCTTTACAATGAGCAGTTCTTC. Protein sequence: CASSVAGLYNEQFF.